This T cell receptor beta chain derives from a study of OX40 agonist ivuxolimab in advanced cancers. On the study more broadly: Of mixed ages from 23 to 79 and averaging 60 years, the group was more than 65% male.

Study-level findings and limits: Relative to CD4+, CD8+ T cells held more expanded clones on average.

If patients had autoimmune disease history or systemic immunosuppression, they were excluded. The CDR3 runs to 16 residues. Germline CDR1 is SGDLS and CDR2 is YYNGEE. Trimming took 4 bases from V and 2 from J; bases not matched to a gene: 12. About this clone: As yet, its antigen is unknown.

Data came from immunoSEQ multiplex PCR; TCRdb stores just in-frame clones and leaves some out. In the table there are roughly 69,000 clones, 75% to 95% of which are singletons. This sample comprised CD4+ or CD8+ T cells sorted from blood, obtained in a trial of the OX40 agonist ivuxolimab. This receptor was obtained from an adult with an advanced solid tumor such as melanoma, head and neck, liver or kidney cancer. The chain uses TRBV9 and TRBJ2-7; TRBD1 matches at 7 bases. This CDR3 reads CASSPTQGVPAYEQYF. In DNA, the CDR3 is TGTGCCAGCAGCCCCACCCAGGGGGTACCCGCCTACGAGCAGTACTTC.